These 19 T cell receptor beta chains were all obtained from the same sample, sequenced in a study of CD8+ T cells in alopecia areata. Extracted RNA was reverse transcribed into cDNA, the sequencing template. Profiling relied on immunoSEQ multiplex PCR, and the TCRdb table lists in-frame clones only, not all of them. The sample has around 86,000 clones; about two thirds are singletons. The treatment denotes: oral pan-JAK inhibitor, 5-10 mg twice daily. The input for sequencing was CD8+ T cells sorted from blood, taken at week 44, from a patient treated with tofacitinib. These receptors were collected from a human donor with alopecia areata.

The J gene is TRBJ2-1, the V gene TRBV29-1; D is unresolved. V was trimmed by 6 bases and J by 3 bases, leaving 6 bases between them. CDR1 and CDR2 (germline): SQVTM, ANQGSEA. The CDR3 runs 11 residues. The CDR3 nucleotides read TGCAGCGTCCACAGCTACAATGAGCAGTTCTTC. It encodes CSVHSYNEQFF.

The chain is built from TRBV4-3 and TRBJ1-1; TRBD1 is a possible D gene (5 bases). Germline V CDR1 and CDR2: LGHNA, YSLEER. The CDR3 length is 15 residues. The V end was cut by 2 bases, the J end by 1 base, with 11 bases between. CDR3 sequence reads: CASSQKLGQNTEAFF. The CDR3 DNA reads as TGCGCCAGCAGCCAAAAGCTTGGACAGAACACTGAAGCTTTCTTT.

J is TRBJ2-3 and V is TRBV15, with a tentative D call TRBD1 (5 bases). CDR3 size: 12 residues. Trimming pared 2 bases from V and 14 bases from J, leaving 14 bases between. Germline V gene sequence: CDR1 LNHNV, CDR2 YYDKDF (reference sequence). The CDR3: CATSRIGQSRYF. The CDR3 DNA reads as TGTGCCACCAGCAGAATAGGACAATCACGGTATTTT.

This clone was seen once. The same CDR3 arises from other DNA sequences in this sample as well. J is TRBJ2-7 and V is TRBV14; D gene unclear. The V and J ends lost 3 bases and 4 bases respectively, with 4 bases between them. CDR3 length: 11 amino acids. Germline loops: CDR1 SGHDN, CDR2 FVKESK. The CDR3 coding sequence is TGTGCCAGCAGCCAGGGGTACGAGCAGTACTTC. Its translation is CASSQGYEQYF.

In the case of this clone: Other DNA sequences of this sample code for an identical CDR3. The rearrangement links TRBV6-4 to TRBJ1-5; D unclear. V was cut by 2 bases and J by 3 bases, with 5 bases left in between. The CDR3 spans 13 residues. CDR1 and CDR2 from the germline V gene are MRHNA and SNTAGT. The CDR3 DNA reads as TGTGCCAGCAGTGACGGGGACAATCAGCCCCAGCATTTT. Protein: CASSDGDNQPQHF.

V is TRBV9 and J is TRBJ2-1; D is unclear. The CDR3 is made up of 15 amino acids. The germline V gene has CDR1 SGDLS and CDR2 YYNGEE. Trimming left V 0 bases short and J 0 bases short, with 7 bases between. For the CDR3, the DNA is TGTGCCAGCAGCGTAGCGGCAGACTCCTACAATGAGCAGTTCTTC. Translation: CASSVAADSYNEQFF.

The genes are TRBV6-6 and TRBJ2-7; possibly TRBD1 for D (6 bases). The CDR3 length is 12 residues. Trimming stripped 5 bases from V and 6 bases from J, with 11 bases between. Germline CDR1 is MNHNY and CDR2 is SVGAGI (reference sequence). Here the CDR3 reads CASSDNRVEQYF. Written as DNA, the CDR3 is TGTGCCAGCAGTGACAACAGGGTCGAGCAGTACTTC.

This rearrangement joins TRBV4-1 to TRBJ1-1, with D unclear. The germline V gene encodes CDR1 MGHRA and CDR2 YSYEKL. Trimming took off 3 bases at V and 9 bases at J, with 11 bases between the two ends. CDR3 length: 12 amino acids. CDR3 sequence (DNA): TGCGCCAGCAGCCACGGAGGGAGGAAAGCTTTCTTT. It specifies CASSHGGRKAFF.

The gene calls are TRBV14 and TRBJ1-2; D call uncertain. Germline CDR1 and CDR2: SGHDN and FVKESK. V gave up 2 bases and J gave up 4 bases, with 8 bases separating them. The CDR3 runs to 13 residues. The CDR3 sequence: CASSQTSIYGYTF. DNA of the CDR3: TGTGCCAGCAGCCAAACTTCGATCTATGGCTACACCTTC.

This chain joins TRBV14 and TRBJ2-1; perhaps TRBD1 as D (6 bases). Trimming took 0 bases from V and 4 from J, leaving 13 bases between them. CDR1 and CDR2 from the germline V gene are SGHDN and FVKESK. This CDR3 has 16 residues. The CDR3 bases are TGTGCCAGCAGCCAAGAGTTCAGGGGCGTATACAATGAGCAGTTCTTC. Translating gives CASSQEFRGVYNEQFF.

CDR3 in DNA: TGTGCCAGCAGTGTGGGACAGGAGATCGGGGAGCTGTTTTTT. Translation: CASSVGQEIGELFF. V is TRBV25-1 and J is TRBJ2-2; 8 nucleotides match TRBD1. The V gene's germline CDR1 is MGHDK and CDR2 SYGVNS. V shed 4 bases, J shed 7 bases, and the junction held 5 bases outside the gene matches. This CDR3 is built from 14 residues.

This clone showed up just a few times. The rearrangement links TRBV30 to TRBJ2-3; TRBD2 agrees at 7 bases. The CDR3 contains 14 residues. The ends lost 3 bases at V and 0 bases at J; junction bases unmatched: 3. Germline V gives CDR1 GTSNPN, CDR2 SVGIG (reference sequence). CDR3 in amino acids: CAWSGGTSTDTQYF. CDR3 bases: TGTGCCTGGAGCGGGGGGACTAGCACAGATACGCAGTATTTT. Based on the CDR3 plus reference TRBV30 and TRBJ2-3, the full variable domain is SQTIHQWPATLVQPVGSPLSLECTVEGTSNPNLYWYRQAAGRGLQLLFYSVGIGQISSEVPQNLSASRPQDRQFILSSKKLLLSDSGFYLCAWSGGTSTDTQYFGPGTRLTVL.

The chain joins TRBV6-6 to TRBJ2-3; the D is unclear. V was pared by 8 bases and J by 2 bases, with 11 bases between. The germline V gene has CDR1 MNHNY and CDR2 SVGAGI (reference sequence). The length of the CDR3 is 13 residues. The DNA for the CDR3 is TGTGCCAGCTTCTTCAGTTACACAGATACGCAGTATTTT. This codes for CASFFSYTDTQYF.

The chain has TRBV29-1 and TRBJ1-3; D remains ambiguous. The V gene lost 6 bases and the J gene lost 0 bases, with 12 bases spanning the gap. CDR3 length equals 14 residues. CDR1 and CDR2 from the germline V gene are SQVTM and ANQGSEA. DNA of the CDR3: TGCAGCGTCAGCGGAGGGTCCTCTGGAAACACCATATATTTT. Protein product: CSVSGGSSGNTIYF.

The V gene is TRBV30, the J gene TRBJ2-2; 7 bases are a match to TRBD2. Germline-derived CDR1 and CDR2 are GTSNPN and SVGIG (reference sequence). The CDR3 length is 13 residues. The J segment lost 7 bases and the V segment lost 0 bases, leaving 2 bases of the junction unmatched. The CDR3 protein is CAWSVGGNGELFF. The CDR3 DNA reads TGTGCCTGGAGTGTGGGAGGGAACGGGGAGCTGTTTTTT.

The V call is TRBV5-1, the J call TRBJ1-6; no definite D call. The length of the CDR3 is 15 residues. Trimming cost V 0 bases and J 4 bases, with 8 bases left between them. Germline V gene sequence: CDR1 SGHRS, CDR2 YFSETQ. CDR3 residues: CASSLDPGYNSPLHF. The CDR3 DNA reads TGCGCCAGCAGCTTGGATCCCGGGTATAATTCACCCCTCCACTTT. Full variable domain (outside the CDR3, taken from reference TRBV5-1 and TRBJ1-6): KAGVTQTPRYLIKTRGQQVTLSCSPISGHRSVSWYQQTPGQGLQFLFEYFSETQRNKGNFPGRFSGRQFSNSRSEMNVSTLELGDSALYLCASSLDPGYNSPLHFGNGTRLTVT.

J is TRBJ2-7 and V is TRBV11-2, with D hard to call. CDR1 is SGHAT and CDR2 is FQNNGV in the germline V gene. The CDR3 totals 15 residues. The germline V and J ends were trimmed by 4 bases and 0 bases, with 13 bases remaining between them. The CDR3 DNA sequence: TGTGCCAGCAGCTATACGACACTTAGCTCCTACGAGCAGTACTTC. Amino acid sequence: CASSYTTLSSYEQYF.

The chain employs TRBV19 and TRBJ2-2; D remains unclear. This CDR3 comprises 11 residues. Trimming removed 1 base at V and 6 bases at J, with 0 bases between. The germline V gene has CDR1 LNHDA and CDR2 SQIVND (reference sequence). CDR3 sequence: CASSIAGELFF. CDR3 nucleotides: TGTGCCAGTAGTATAGCCGGGGAGCTGTTTTTT. Using reference TRBV19 and TRBJ2-2 for the parts outside the CDR3, the full variable domain is DGGITQSPKYLFRKEGQNVTLSCEQNLNHDAMYWYRQDPGQGLRLIYYSQIVNDFQKGDIAEGYSVSREKKESFPLTVTSAQKNPTAFYLCASSIAGELFFGEGSRLTVL.

This clone showed up just a few times. This chain joins TRBV4-1 and TRBJ1-5; D is unclear. The length of the CDR3 is 13 residues. Germline-derived CDR1 and CDR2 are MGHRA and YSYEKL. V lost 1 base and J lost 4, with 5 bases in between. CDR3 protein: CASSQALNQPQHF. The DNA of the CDR3 is TGCGCCAGCAGCCAAGCCTTGAATCAGCCCCAGCATTTT.